This T cell receptor beta chain derives from a study of blood T cell repertoires in COVID-19. Study-wide context: There were acute and convalescent COVID-19 samples, and they came from the United States, Italy and Spain. The cDNA or gDNA used as material had been derived from T cells, B-cell-depleted T cells, or PBMCs.

The authors' processing: Reference gene primer amplification gave estimated nucleated cell counts. This table comes from immunoSEQ multiplex PCR, and its TCRdb copy is limited to in-frame clones, with some not included. The V and J calls and clone size are taken from that table; D and trimming were inferred from the DNA. The data contain tens of thousands of clones, approximately 85% of them seen just once; the ten biggest clones take up around 20%. CDR3 size: 16 residues. The germline V gene encodes CDR1 SGHNT and CDR2 YYREEE (reference sequence). The J segment lost 4 bases and the V segment lost 0 bases, leaving 2 bases of the junction unmatched.

The sequencing input was peripheral blood. The J gene is TRBJ1-6, the V gene TRBV5-4, with 9 bases lining up with TRBD1. This sequence originates from a human donor in a cohort sampled during active COVID-19. The CDR3 spells CASSLAGTGYNSPLHF. The CDR3 nucleotides are TGTGCCAGCAGCTTGGCCGGGACAGGGTATAATTCACCCCTCCACTTT.